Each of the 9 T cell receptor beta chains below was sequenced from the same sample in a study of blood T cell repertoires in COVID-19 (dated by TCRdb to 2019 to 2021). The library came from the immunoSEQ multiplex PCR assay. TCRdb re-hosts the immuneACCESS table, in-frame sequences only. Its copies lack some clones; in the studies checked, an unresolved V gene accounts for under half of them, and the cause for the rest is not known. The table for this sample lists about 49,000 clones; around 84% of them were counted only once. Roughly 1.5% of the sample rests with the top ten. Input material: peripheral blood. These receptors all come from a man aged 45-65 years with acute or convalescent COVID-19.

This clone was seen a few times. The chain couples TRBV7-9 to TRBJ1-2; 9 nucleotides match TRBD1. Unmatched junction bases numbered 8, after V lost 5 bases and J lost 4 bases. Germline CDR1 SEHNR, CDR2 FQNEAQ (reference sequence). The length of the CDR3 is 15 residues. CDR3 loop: CASSDYRGHGYGYTF. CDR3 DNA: TGTGCCAGCAGCGACTACAGGGGGCACGGCTATGGCTACACCTTC. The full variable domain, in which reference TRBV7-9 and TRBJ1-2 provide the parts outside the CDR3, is DTGVSQNPRHKITKRGQNVTFRCDPISEHNRLYWYRQTLGQGPEFLTYFQNEAQLEKSRLLSDRFSAERPKGSFSTLEIQRTEQGDSAMYLCASSDYRGHGYGYTFGSGTRLTVV.

CDR3 coding DNA: TGTGCCAGCAGCTTAGGGGAGGGGGGCTACGAGCAGTACTTC. Its protein product is CASSLGEGGYEQYF. This chain joins TRBV5-5 and TRBJ2-7; D might be TRBD2 (7 bases). The CDR3 loop spans 14 amino acids. V gave up 2 bases and J gave up 3 bases, with 12 bases separating them. Germline CDR1 reads SGHKS; CDR2 reads YYEKEE (reference sequence). Variable domain in full (rest from reference TRBV5-5 and TRBJ2-7): DAGVTQSPTHLIKTRGQQVTLRCSPISGHKSVSWYQQVLGQGPQFIFQYYEKEERGRGNFPDRFSARQFPNYSSELNVNALLLGDSALYLCASSLGEGGYEQYFGPGTRLTVT.

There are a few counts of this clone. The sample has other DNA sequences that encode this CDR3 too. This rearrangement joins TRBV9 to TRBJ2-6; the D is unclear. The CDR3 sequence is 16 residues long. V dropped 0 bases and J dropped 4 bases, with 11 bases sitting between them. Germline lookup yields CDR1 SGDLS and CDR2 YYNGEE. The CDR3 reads CASSVDLSSGANVLTF. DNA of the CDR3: TGTGCCAGCAGCGTAGATTTGAGCTCGGGGGCCAACGTCCTGACTTTC.

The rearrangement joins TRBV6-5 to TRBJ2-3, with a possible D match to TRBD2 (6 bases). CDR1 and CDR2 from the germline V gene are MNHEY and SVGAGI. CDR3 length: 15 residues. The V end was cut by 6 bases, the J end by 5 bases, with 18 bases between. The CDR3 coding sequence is TGTGCCAGCAGCCGGGACTCGGCCCAAGGAGATACGCAGTATTTT. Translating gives CASSRDSAQGDTQYF.

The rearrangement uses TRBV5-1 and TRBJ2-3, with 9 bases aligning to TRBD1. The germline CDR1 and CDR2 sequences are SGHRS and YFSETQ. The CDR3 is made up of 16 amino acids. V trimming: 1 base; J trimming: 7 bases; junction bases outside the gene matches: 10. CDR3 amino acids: CASSLSAGQGSYTQYF. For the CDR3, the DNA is TGCGCCAGCAGCTTGTCCGCGGGACAGGGATCCTATACGCAGTATTTT.

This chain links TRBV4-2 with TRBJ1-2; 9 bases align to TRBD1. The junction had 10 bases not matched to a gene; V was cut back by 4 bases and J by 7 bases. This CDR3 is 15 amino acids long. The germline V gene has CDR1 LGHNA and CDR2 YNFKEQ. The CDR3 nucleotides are TGTGCCAGCAGCCTTCGGGACAGGGAATCCTCTGGCTACACCTTC. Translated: CASSLRDRESSGYTF.

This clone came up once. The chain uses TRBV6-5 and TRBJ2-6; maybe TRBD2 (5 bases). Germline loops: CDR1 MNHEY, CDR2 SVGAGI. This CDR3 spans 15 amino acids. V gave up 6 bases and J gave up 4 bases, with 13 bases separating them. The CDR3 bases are TGTGCCAGCAGGCCCCCCCGGGGAGGGGCCAACGTCCTGACTTTC. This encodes CASRPPRGGANVLTF.

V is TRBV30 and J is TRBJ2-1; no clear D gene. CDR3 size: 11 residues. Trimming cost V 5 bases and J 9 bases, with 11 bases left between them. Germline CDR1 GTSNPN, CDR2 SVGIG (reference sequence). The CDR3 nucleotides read TGTGCCTGGGCCCTTCGGTCTGAGCAGTTCTTC. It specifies CAWALRSEQFF.

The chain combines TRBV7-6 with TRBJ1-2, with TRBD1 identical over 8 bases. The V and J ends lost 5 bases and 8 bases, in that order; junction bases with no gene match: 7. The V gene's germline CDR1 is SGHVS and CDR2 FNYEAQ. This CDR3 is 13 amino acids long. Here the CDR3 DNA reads TGTGCCAGCAGCGGCGGACAGGGTAACGGCTACACCTTC. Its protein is CASSGGQGNGYTF.